Below, 29 T cell receptor beta chains from the same sample are listed, as sequenced in a study of control samples from healthy donors and cancer patients. Generated by immunoSEQ multiplex PCR, the TCRdb table keeps only in-frame clones and is missing some. Counted here are tens of thousands of clones, around 94% occurring once; the ten biggest clones make up less than 4.5%. Sequenced: blood. The source of these receptors is a man in his thirties or forties in good health.

The V and J genes are TRBV27 and TRBJ1-6; D perhaps matches TRBD1 (6 bases). CDR1 is MNHEY, CDR2 SMNVEV, per germline (reference sequence). The CDR3 covers 14 residues. V was cut by 8 bases and J by 9 bases, with 17 bases left in between. The CDR3 DNA reads TGTGCCAGCTCTCAACAGGGATCGGGTTCACCCCTCCACTTT. Its protein is CASSQQGSGSPLHF.

CDR3 loop: CASGTSPLHF. Written as DNA, the CDR3 is TGTGCCAGCGGCACTTCACCCCTCCACTTT. This chain connects TRBV19 to TRBJ1-6; D remains unclear. In germline, CDR1 is LNHDA, CDR2 SQIVND (reference sequence). V was pared by 9 bases and J by 9 bases, with 6 bases between. The CDR3 is made up of 10 amino acids.

The V gene is TRBV7-8, the J gene TRBJ1-1; no reliable D call. Deletions cut 5 bases from V and 3 bases from J, with 7 bases between. The V gene's germline CDR1 is SGHVS and CDR2 FQNEAQ. CDR3 length equals 12 residues. CDR3 amino acids: CASSLTDTEAFF. DNA for the CDR3: TGTGCCAGCAGCCTCACCGACACTGAAGCTTTCTTT.

V usage is TRBV19 and J usage is TRBJ1-4; D is ambiguous. The germline gives CDR1 LNHDA, CDR2 SQIVND (reference sequence). CDR3 length: 15 amino acids. Trimming cost V 7 bases and J 5 bases, with 17 bases left between them. The CDR3 protein is CASTPHRASNEKLFF. The CDR3 nucleotides read TGTGCCAGTACCCCACATCGAGCCTCGAATGAAAAACTGTTTTTT.

The rearrangement joins TRBV27 to TRBJ1-4, with 9 bases aligning to TRBD1. The CDR3 runs 14 residues. V trimming: 4 bases; J trimming: 7 bases; junction bases outside the gene matches: 4. Germline-derived CDR1 and CDR2 are MNHEY and SMNVEV (reference sequence). CDR3: CASSSGQGREKLFF. The DNA for the CDR3 is TGTGCCAGCAGTTCGGGACAGGGTCGTGAAAAACTGTTTTTT.

The CDR3 is CAWSVLIRKGAYEQYF. DNA for the CDR3: TGTGCCTGGAGTGTACTAATTAGAAAGGGAGCTTACGAGCAGTACTTC. V is TRBV30 and J is TRBJ2-7; possibly TRBD2 for D (5 bases). CDR3 length: 16 amino acids. V was cut by 0 bases and J by 4 bases, with 19 bases left in between. Germline V gene sequence: CDR1 GTSNPN, CDR2 SVGIG (reference sequence).

The genes are TRBV13 and TRBJ2-7; 8 bases align to TRBD2. CDR1 is PRHDT, CDR2 FYEKMQ, per germline (reference sequence). Trimming at V came to 0 bases and at J to 6 bases, leaving 1 base not matched to a gene. This CDR3 contains 13 residues. The CDR3 region has the DNA TGTGCCAGCAGCTTAGGCGGGAGGGGCGAGCAGTACTTC. Its translation: CASSLGGRGEQYF. The full variable domain, its missing parts supplied by reference TRBV13 and TRBJ2-7, is AAGVIQSPRHLIKEKRETATLKCYPIPRHDTVYWYQQGPGQDPQFLISFYEKMQSDKGSIPDRFSAQQFSDYHSELNMSSLELGDSALYFCASSLGGRGEQYFGPGTRLTVT.

The chain has TRBV6-5 and TRBJ1-3; D might be TRBD1 (5 bases). The ends were cut back, 4 bases at V and 3 bases at J, with 7 bases in the middle. The CDR3 length is 13 residues. Germline V gives CDR1 MNHEY, CDR2 SVGAGI. CDR3 DNA sequence: TGTGCCAGCAGTTCGGGGGTTGGAAACACCATATATTTT. Amino acids: CASSSGVGNTIYF.

V gene TRBV6-1 combines with J gene TRBJ1-2; D is uncertain. The germline CDR1 and CDR2 sequences are MNHNS and SASEGT. The length of the CDR3 is 13 residues. The V and J ends lost 2 bases and 8 bases respectively, with 12 bases between them. CDR3 in amino acids: CASSESQVNGYTF. CDR3 DNA: TGTGCCAGCAGTGAAAGTCAGGTAAACGGCTACACCTTC.

This clone has only one observation. The CDR3 region is CASTPSGSRSYEQYF. The CDR3 DNA sequence: TGTGCCAGTACCCCTAGCGGGAGCAGAAGCTACGAGCAGTACTTC. The chain is built from TRBV19 and TRBJ2-7; TRBD2 agrees at 10 bases. Losses at the gene ends were 7 bases for V and 3 bases for J; bases not matched to a gene: 9. This CDR3 spans 15 amino acids. Germline-derived CDR1 and CDR2 are LNHDA and SQIVND (reference sequence).

The chain couples TRBV27 to TRBJ1-1; D ambiguous. Germline assignment: CDR1 MNHEY and CDR2 SMNVEV (reference sequence). V lost 2 bases to trimming and J lost 6 bases, with 4 bases between them. The CDR3 extends over 11 amino acids. CDR3 loop: CASSLGAEAFF. As DNA, the CDR3 is TGTGCCAGCAGTTTAGGGGCTGAAGCTTTCTTT.

This chain uses TRBV7-7 with TRBJ2-5, with TRBD1 as a possible D gene (5 bases). The length of the CDR3 is 16 residues. Germline CDR1 reads SSHAT; CDR2 reads FNYEAQ (reference sequence). V lost 1 base, J lost 2 bases, and 14 bases lay in between. The chain's CDR3 is CASSLGAGYTQETQYF. Here the CDR3 DNA reads TGTGCCAGCAGCTTAGGGGCAGGGTACACACAAGAGACCCAGTACTTC.

The chain recombines TRBV5-5 with TRBJ1-2; TRBD1 might be the D (6 bases). V dropped 4 bases and J dropped 4 bases, with 14 bases sitting between them. CDR1 SGHKS and CDR2 YYEKEE come from the germline V gene (reference sequence). This CDR3 has 14 residues. DNA for the CDR3: TGTGCCAGCAGCGATACAGGGCTTGGCTATGGCTACACCTTC. Protein product: CASSDTGLGYGYTF.

The genes are TRBV6-5 and TRBJ1-2, with 7 bases identical to TRBD1. Germline loops: CDR1 MNHEY, CDR2 SVGAGI. Trimming removed 5 bases from V and 3 bases from J; junction bases left unmatched: 9. The CDR3 has 15 amino acids. In nucleotides, the CDR3 is TGTGCCAGCAGTCAACTGGGACAGTCGCACTATGGCTACACCTTC. This translates into CASSQLGQSHYGYTF.

The genes are TRBV7-3 and TRBJ1-1, with 7 bases identical to TRBD1. From germline, CDR1 is SGHTA and CDR2 FQGTGA. Trimming at V came to 4 bases and at J to 9 bases, leaving 8 bases not matched to a gene. This CDR3 has 13 residues. This CDR3 reads CASSSQGVAKAFF. The CDR3 region has the DNA TGTGCCAGCAGCTCCCAGGGGGTCGCTAAAGCTTTCTTT.

This CDR3 reads CASSPSQGSDGYTF. The CDR3 region has the DNA TGTGCCAGCAGCCCCTCACAGGGATCGGATGGCTACACCTTC. The chain links TRBV11-1 to TRBJ1-2; TRBD1 might be the D (6 bases). Germline V gene lookup returns CDR1 SGHAT and CDR2 FQDESV (reference sequence). Between the trimmed V and J ends, which lost 5 bases and 6 bases, there was a span of 16 bases. The length of the CDR3 is 14 residues. Combining the CDR3 with reference TRBV11-1 and TRBJ1-2 gives the whole variable domain EAEVAQSPRYKITEKSQAVAFWCDPISGHATLYWYRQILGQGPELLVQFQDESVVDDSQLPKDRFSAERLKGVDSTLKIQPAELGDSAMYLCASSPSQGSDGYTFGSGTRLTVV.

This chain links TRBV10-1 with TRBJ2-7; 10 bases fit TRBD2. Germline V gene lookup returns CDR1 WNHNN and CDR2 SYGVQD (reference sequence). J lost 2 bases, V lost 10 bases, and 2 bases had no gene match. This CDR3 spans 12 amino acids. Here the CDR3 reads CATGTSAYEQYF. The CDR3 coding sequence is TGCGCCACCGGGACTAGCGCCTACGAGCAGTACTTC.

Notes on this clone: One end of the junction fails to match germline, which may point to a read error. The chain couples TRBV7-2 to TRBJ2-7; unclear D gene. The germline V gene has CDR1 SGHTA and CDR2 FQGNSA. The CDR3 has 12 amino acids. The CDR3 DNA is TGTGCCAGCAGCTTATTAGGTCCAGCTCCGGTCTTC. Amino acids: CASSLLGPAPVF.

The chain employs TRBV5-5 and TRBJ2-3; D gene unclear. This CDR3 is built from 14 residues. CDR1 is SGHKS, CDR2 YYEKEE, per germline (reference sequence). Trimming shortened V by 4 bases and J by 4 bases, and 13 bases separated the two germline ends. CDR3 DNA: TGTGCCAGCAGCCTTGGAAGAACCCCAGATACGCAGTATTTT. This encodes CASSLGRTPDTQYF.

The V gene is TRBV29-1, the J gene TRBJ2-3, with D unresolved. The CDR3 totals 14 residues. Trimming removed 3 bases at V and 0 bases at J, with 10 bases between. Germline V gene sequence: CDR1 SQVTM, CDR2 ANQGSEA. The CDR3 sequence: CSVERQSSTDTQYF. The DNA of the CDR3 is TGCAGCGTTGAGCGGCAGTCTAGCACAGATACGCAGTATTTT.

The chain uses TRBV7-9 and TRBJ1-3; TRBD1 is a possible D gene (5 bases). The V end lost 8 bases, the J end lost 0 bases, and 14 bases lay between the germline ends. From germline, CDR1 is SEHNR and CDR2 FQNEAQ (reference sequence). The CDR3 contains 15 residues. The CDR3 loop is CASGPGGRSGNTIYF. The CDR3 region has the DNA TGTGCCAGCGGACCCGGGGGACGCTCTGGAAACACCATATATTTT.

J is TRBJ2-1 and V is TRBV7-9; D not certain. With 4 bases removed from V and 7 bases from J, the gap between germline ends came to 8 bases. The CDR3 consists of 12 residues. CDR1 and CDR2 from the germline V gene are SEHNR and FQNEAQ (reference sequence). CDR3 protein: CASSSLRNEQFF. CDR3 coding DNA: TGTGCCAGCAGCTCACTTCGAAATGAGCAGTTCTTC.

This clone was detected a few times. This chain connects TRBV18 to TRBJ1-3; 11 nucleotides match TRBD1. J was trimmed by 1 base and V by 5 bases; bases with no gene match: 4. The V gene's germline CDR1 is KGHSH and CDR2 LQKENI. The CDR3 loop spans 16 amino acids. CDR3 protein: CASSSGQGASGNTIYF. DNA for the CDR3: TGTGCCAGCTCAAGTGGACAGGGGGCATCTGGAAACACCATATATTTT.

The gene calls are TRBV7-3 and TRBJ2-3; D remains ambiguous. Germline CDR1 and CDR2: SGHTA and FQGTGA. The CDR3 runs to 14 residues. Trimming removed 4 bases from V and 0 bases from J, with 8 bases in between. In DNA, the CDR3 is TGTGCCAGCAGCTCCGGAATGAGCACAGATACGCAGTATTTT. Its translation: CASSSGMSTDTQYF.

This CDR3 reads CASTLGVNTEAFF. The CDR3 DNA follows: TGTGCCAGCACCTTAGGGGTGAACACTGAAGCTTTCTTT. V usage is TRBV6-6 and J usage is TRBJ1-1, with D possibly matching TRBD1 (5 bases). Per germline, CDR1 MNHNY and CDR2 SVGAGI (reference sequence). The CDR3 runs to 13 residues. The V end was cut by 7 bases, the J end by 0 bases, with 9 bases between.

The chain joins TRBV9 to TRBJ1-6, with 8 bases that match TRBD1. The germline gives CDR1 SGDLS, CDR2 YYNGEE. The CDR3 has 15 amino acids. V gave up 0 bases and J gave up 7 bases; unmatched junction bases: 3. CDR3 DNA: TGTGCCAGCAGCGTAGAAAACAGGGGGAATTCACCCCTCCACTTT. It yields the protein CASSVENRGNSPLHF.

The chain has TRBV5-5 and TRBJ1-6; D is possibly TRBD1 (5 bases). Germline-derived CDR1 and CDR2 are SGHKS and YYEKEE (reference sequence). Trimming removed 2 bases at V and 0 bases at J, with 9 bases between. The CDR3 contains 16 residues. CDR3 protein: CASSLIDSSYNSPLHF. The DNA of the CDR3 is TGTGCCAGCAGCTTAATAGACAGCTCCTATAATTCACCCCTCCACTTT.

This clone was observed a few times. The rearrangement links TRBV30 to TRBJ2-7; D is ambiguous. Deletions cut 1 base from V and 0 bases from J, with 7 bases between. Germline V gene lookup returns CDR1 GTSNPN and CDR2 SVGIG (reference sequence). The CDR3 extends over 13 amino acids. Written as DNA, the CDR3 is TGTGCCTGGAGTGCGGGTCTCTCCTACGAGCAGTACTTC. Amino acids: CAWSAGLSYEQYF.

V is TRBV11-2 and J is TRBJ1-2; weak D call: TRBD1 (5 bases). Germline V CDR1 and CDR2: SGHAT, FQNNGV. This CDR3 comprises 12 residues. V gave up 5 bases and J gave up 4 bases, with 8 bases separating them. CDR3 coding DNA: TGTGCCAGCAGCGGGACCGGCTATGGCTACACCTTC. Its translation: CASSGTGYGYTF.